The present entry profiles one T cell receptor (beta chain) with its context. The antigen remains unidentified. Exclusion of a patient followed from autoimmune disease history or systemic immunosuppression. This entry belongs to a study of OX40 agonist ivuxolimab in advanced cancers. The study's findings and limits: The expanded peripheral T cells' antigen specificity was not determined.

Germline V gene data show CDR1 as GTSNPN and CDR2 as SVGIG (reference sequence). The CDR3 is 15 residues long. V lost 2 bases and J lost 1; bases outside the gene matches: 7. Clones were sequenced by immunoSEQ multiplex PCR, and TCRdb holds only the in-frame ones, with some missing. The sample lists about 50,000 clones; about 81% were seen once. V gene TRBV30 combines with J gene TRBJ2-5; TRBD1 matches at 7 bases. This sample comprised CD4+ or CD8+ T cells sorted from blood, obtained in a trial of the OX40 agonist ivuxolimab. This TCR was recovered from an adult with an advanced solid tumor such as melanoma, head and neck, liver or kidney cancer. CDR3 nucleotides: TGTGCCTGGAGTTCACCCCACAGGGGCCAAGAGACCCAGTACTTC. It translates to CAWSSPHRGQETQYF.